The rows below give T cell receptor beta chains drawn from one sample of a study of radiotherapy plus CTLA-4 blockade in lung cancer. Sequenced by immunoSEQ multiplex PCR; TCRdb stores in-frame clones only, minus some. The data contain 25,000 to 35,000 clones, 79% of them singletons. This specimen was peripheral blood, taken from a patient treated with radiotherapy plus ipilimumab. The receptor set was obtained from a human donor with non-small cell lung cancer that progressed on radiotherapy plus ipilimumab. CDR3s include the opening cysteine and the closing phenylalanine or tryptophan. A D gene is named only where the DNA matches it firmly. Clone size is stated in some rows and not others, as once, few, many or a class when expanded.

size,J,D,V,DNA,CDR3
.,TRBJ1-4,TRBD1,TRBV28,TGTGCCAGCAGTTTATTTGGGACAGGGGTTAATGAAAAACTGTTTTTT,CASSLFGTGVNEKLFF
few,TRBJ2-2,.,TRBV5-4,TGTGCCAGCAGCGAAGGAGGTCTCGGCACCGGGGAGCTGTTTTTT,CASSEGGLGTGELFF
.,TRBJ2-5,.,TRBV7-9,TGTGCCAGCAGCTTAGGAGGGGGAACGGAGACCCAGTACTTC,CASSLGGGTETQYF
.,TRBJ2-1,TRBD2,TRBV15,TGTGCCACCAGCAGTATGCTAGCGGCCTCCTACAATGAGCAGTTCTTC,CATSSMLAASYNEQFF
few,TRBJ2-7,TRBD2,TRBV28,TGTGCCAGCAGTTTCCTGACTAGCGGGACCTCTCCCGAGCAGTACTTC,CASSFLTSGTSPEQYF
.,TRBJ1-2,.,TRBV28,TGTGCCAGCAGTTTACGGGGGGCTTGGGGCTACACCTTC,CASSLRGAWGYTF
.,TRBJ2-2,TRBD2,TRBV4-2,TGTGCCAGCAGCCATATTAGCGGGAGGGCCGGTGGAGCCGGGGAGCTGTTTTTT,CASSHISGRAGGAGELFF
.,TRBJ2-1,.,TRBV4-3,TGCGCCAGCAGCCAAGAAGGAGGGGGGTTCGCGAGCTCCTACAATGAGCAGTTCTTC,CASSQEGGGFASSYNEQFF
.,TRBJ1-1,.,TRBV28,TGTGCCAGCAGAGTACAGCATTTGAACACTGAAGCTTTCTTT,CASRVQHLNTEAFF
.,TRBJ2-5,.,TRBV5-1,TGCGCCAGCAGCTTGGGTATGACTACCCCAGAGACCCAGTACTTC,CASSLGMTTPETQYF
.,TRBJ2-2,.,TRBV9,TGTGCCAGCAGCCCCACAGGGACGACGAACACCGGGGAGCTGTTTTTT,CASSPTGTTNTGELFF
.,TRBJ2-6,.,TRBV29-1,TGCAGCGTTGGTCGCTCTGGGGCCAACGTCCTGACTTTC,CSVGRSGANVLTF
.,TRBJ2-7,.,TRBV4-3,TGCGCCAGCAGCCAAGAGACAGGGAGGGGGGAGCAGTACTTC,CASSQETGRGEQYF
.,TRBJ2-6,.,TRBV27,TGTGCCAGCAGTGTAGCGGCTGGGGCCAACGTCCTGACTTTC,CASSVAAGANVLTF
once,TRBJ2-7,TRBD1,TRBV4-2,TGTGCCAGCAGCCCGTGGACAGGGGAGGGCTACGAGCAGTACTTC,CASSPWTGEGYEQYF
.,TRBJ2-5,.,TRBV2,TGTGCCAGCAGTGTTTTGATACAAGAGACCCAGTACTTC,CASSVLIQETQYF
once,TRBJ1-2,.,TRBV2,TGTGCCAGCAGTGGGGACACAGGGAATGGCTACACCTTC,CASSGDTGNGYTF
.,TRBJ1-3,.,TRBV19,TGTGCCAGTAGTATAATTGGGACAACCGGAAACACCATATATTTT,CASSIIGTTGNTIYF
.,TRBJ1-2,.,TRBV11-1,TGTGCCAGCAGCCCTTTGGGGACATCCCGACATGGCTACACCTTC,CASSPLGTSRHGYTF
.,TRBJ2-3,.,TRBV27,TGTGCCAGCAGTTTGGCCCGTAGTCTGGATACGCAGTATTTT,CASSLARSLDTQYF
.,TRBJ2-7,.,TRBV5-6,TGTGCCAGCAGCTTAAGGCCCCCTGGGGTCTACGAGCAGTACTTC,CASSLRPPGVYEQYF
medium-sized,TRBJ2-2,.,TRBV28,TGTGCCAGCAGTTCTGTGGGGAGCGGGGAGCTGTTTTTT,CASSSVGSGELFF
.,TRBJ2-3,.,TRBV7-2,TGTGCCAGCAGCTTAGCCCCTGGTAGCACAGATACGCAGTATTTT,CASSLAPGSTDTQYF
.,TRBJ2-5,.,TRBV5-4,TGTGCCAGCAGCGACGCAGGGAAGGGAAGGGAGACCCAGTACTTC,CASSDAGKGRETQYF
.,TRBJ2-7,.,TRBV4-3,TGCGCCAGCAGCCAAGGTCCGGGGACTTACGAGCAGTACTTC,CASSQGPGTYEQYF
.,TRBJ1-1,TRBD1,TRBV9,TGTGCCAGCAGCGTAGGTGAGGGGGCCAACACTGAAGCTTTCTTT,CASSVGEGANTEAFF
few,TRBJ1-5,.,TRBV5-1,TGCGCCAGCAGCTTTGATGGGCAGCCCAATCAGCCCCAGCATTTT,CASSFDGQPNQPQHF